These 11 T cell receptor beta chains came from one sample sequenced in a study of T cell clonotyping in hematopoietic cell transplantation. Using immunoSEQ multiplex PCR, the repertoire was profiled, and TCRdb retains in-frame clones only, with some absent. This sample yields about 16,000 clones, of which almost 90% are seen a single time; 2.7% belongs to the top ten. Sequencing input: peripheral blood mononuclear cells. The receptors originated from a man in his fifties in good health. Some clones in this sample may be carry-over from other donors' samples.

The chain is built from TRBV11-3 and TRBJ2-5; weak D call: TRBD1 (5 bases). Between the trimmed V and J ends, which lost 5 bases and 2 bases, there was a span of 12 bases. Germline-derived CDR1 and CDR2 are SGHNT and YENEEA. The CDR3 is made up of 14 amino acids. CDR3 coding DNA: TGTGCCAGCAGCGGCAGGGCTGGTCAAGAGACCCAGTACTTC. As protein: CASSGRAGQETQYF.

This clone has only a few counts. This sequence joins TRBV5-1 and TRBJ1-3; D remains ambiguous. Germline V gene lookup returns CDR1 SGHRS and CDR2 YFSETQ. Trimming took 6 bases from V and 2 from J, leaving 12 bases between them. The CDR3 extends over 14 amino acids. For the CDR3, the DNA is TGCGCCAGCAACGGCGTGGGAACTGGAAACACCATATATTTT. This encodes CASNGVGTGNTIYF.

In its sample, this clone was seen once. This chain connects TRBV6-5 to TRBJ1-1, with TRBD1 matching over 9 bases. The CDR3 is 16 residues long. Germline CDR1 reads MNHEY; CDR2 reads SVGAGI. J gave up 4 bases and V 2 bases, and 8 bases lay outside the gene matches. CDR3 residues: CASSYRGDREGTEAFF. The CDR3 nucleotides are TGTGCCAGCAGTTACCGAGGGGACAGGGAGGGCACTGAAGCTTTCTTT.

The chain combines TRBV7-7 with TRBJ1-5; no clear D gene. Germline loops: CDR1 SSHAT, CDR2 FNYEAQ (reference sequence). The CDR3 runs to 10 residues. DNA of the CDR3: TGTGCTCCCGGGGAGCGGCCCCAGCATTTT. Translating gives CAPGERPQHF.

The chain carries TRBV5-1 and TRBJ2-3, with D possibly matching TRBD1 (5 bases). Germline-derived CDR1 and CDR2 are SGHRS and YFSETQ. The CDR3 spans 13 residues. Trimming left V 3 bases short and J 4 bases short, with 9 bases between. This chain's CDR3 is CASSSQGADTQYF. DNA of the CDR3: TGCGCCAGCAGCTCGCAGGGCGCAGATACGCAGTATTTT.

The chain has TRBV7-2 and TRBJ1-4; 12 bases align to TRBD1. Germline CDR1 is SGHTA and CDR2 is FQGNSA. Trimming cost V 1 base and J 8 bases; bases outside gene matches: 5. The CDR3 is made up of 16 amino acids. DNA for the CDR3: TGTGCCAGCAGCTTAGGGGACAGGGGGCGAAACGAAAAACTGTTTTTT. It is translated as CASSLGDRGRNEKLFF.

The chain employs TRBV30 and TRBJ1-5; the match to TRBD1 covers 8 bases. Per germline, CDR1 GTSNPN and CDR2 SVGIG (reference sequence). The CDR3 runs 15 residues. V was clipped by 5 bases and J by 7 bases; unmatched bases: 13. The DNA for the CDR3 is TGTGCCTGGGAACTAATTACAGGGGGTGACCAGCCCCAGCATTTT. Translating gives CAWELITGGDQPQHF.

The CDR3 DNA sequence: TGCGCCAGCAGCTTGGGGACGTCTAGCGGGAGACTAGACGAGCAGTACTTC. It yields the protein CASSLGTSSGRLDEQYF. This chain joins TRBV5-1 and TRBJ2-7, with 10 nucleotides matching TRBD2. J lost 5 bases, V lost 0 bases, and 11 bases had no gene match. Germline V gene data show CDR1 as SGHRS and CDR2 as YFSETQ. The CDR3 runs to 17 residues.

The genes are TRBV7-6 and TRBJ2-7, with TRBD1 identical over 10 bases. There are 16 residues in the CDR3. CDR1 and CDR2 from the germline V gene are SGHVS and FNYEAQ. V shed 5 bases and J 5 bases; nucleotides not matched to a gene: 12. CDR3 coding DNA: TGTGCCAGCAGCCCCTGGGGGGCGGGACAGGGGAACGAGCAGTACTTC. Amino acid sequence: CASSPWGAGQGNEQYF.

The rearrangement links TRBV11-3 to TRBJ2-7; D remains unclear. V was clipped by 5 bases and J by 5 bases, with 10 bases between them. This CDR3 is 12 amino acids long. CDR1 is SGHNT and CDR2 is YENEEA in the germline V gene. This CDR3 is CASSLQVHEQYF. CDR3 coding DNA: TGTGCCAGCAGCCTTCAGGTCCACGAGCAGTACTTC. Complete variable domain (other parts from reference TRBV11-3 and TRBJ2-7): EAGVVQSPRYKIIEKKQPVAFWCNPISGHNTLYWYLQNLGQGPELLIRYENEEAVDDSQLPKDRFSAERLKGVDSTLKIQPAELGDSAVYLCASSLQVHEQYFGPGTRLTVT.

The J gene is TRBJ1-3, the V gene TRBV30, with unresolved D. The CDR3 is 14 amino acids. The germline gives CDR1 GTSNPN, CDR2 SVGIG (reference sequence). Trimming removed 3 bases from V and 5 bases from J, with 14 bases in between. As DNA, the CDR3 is TGTGCCTGGAGCTTCGGGGTCAATAGAAACACCATATATTTT. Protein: CAWSFGVNRNTIYF.